The table lists the clone carrying this T cell receptor (beta chain) with a few counts. This entry comes from a study of blood T cell repertoires in COVID-19. Study details: There were acute and convalescent COVID-19 samples, and they came from the United States, Italy and Spain. PBMCs, B-cell-depleted T cells, or T cells were the source of the cDNA or gDNA that made up the material.

The CDR3 runs to 13 residues. V trimming: 6 bases; J trimming: 5 bases; junction bases outside the gene matches: 7. The germline CDR1 and CDR2 sequences are SQVTM and ANQGSEA. How the authors handled the data: Amplified reference gene primers provided the basis for estimating nucleated cell counts. Some clones are missing from TCRdb's copy, which holds only in-frame ones; the method was immunoSEQ multiplex PCR. V and J calls and clone size are those listed in that table; D and trimming were worked out from the DNA. The sample lists approximately 160,000 clones; around nine tenths were seen once. The sequenced material came from peripheral blood. This clonotype was obtained from a man aged 55 to 70 with active or convalescent COVID-19. The chain uses TRBV29-1 and TRBJ2-1; TRBD1 matches at 7 bases. The CDR3 DNA reads TGCAGCGTGGACAGGTTTCGGGACAATGAGCAGTTCTTC. It codes for CSVDRFRDNEQFF.